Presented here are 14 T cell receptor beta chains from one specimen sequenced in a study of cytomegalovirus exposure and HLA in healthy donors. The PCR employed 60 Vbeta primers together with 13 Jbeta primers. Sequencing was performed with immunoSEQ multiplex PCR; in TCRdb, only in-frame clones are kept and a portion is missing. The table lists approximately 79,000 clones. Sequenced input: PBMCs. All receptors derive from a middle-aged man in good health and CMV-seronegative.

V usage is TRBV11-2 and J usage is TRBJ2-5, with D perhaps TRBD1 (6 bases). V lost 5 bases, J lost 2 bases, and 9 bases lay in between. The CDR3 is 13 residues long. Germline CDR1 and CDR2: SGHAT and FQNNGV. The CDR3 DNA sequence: TGTGCCAGCAGCGAACAGGGTCAAGAGACCCAGTACTTC. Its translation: CASSEQGQETQYF.

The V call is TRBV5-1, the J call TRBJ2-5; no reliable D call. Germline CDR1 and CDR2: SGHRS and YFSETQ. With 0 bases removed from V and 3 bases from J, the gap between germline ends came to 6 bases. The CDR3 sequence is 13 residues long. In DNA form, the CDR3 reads TGCGCCAGCAGCTTGGGTGCGGAAGAGACCCAGTACTTC. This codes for CASSLGAEETQYF.

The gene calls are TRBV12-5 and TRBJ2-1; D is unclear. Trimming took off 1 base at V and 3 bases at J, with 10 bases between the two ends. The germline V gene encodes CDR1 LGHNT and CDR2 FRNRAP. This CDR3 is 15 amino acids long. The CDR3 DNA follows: TGTGCTAGTGGTTTGGGGGTGGGCCTCTACAATGAGCAGTTCTTC. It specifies CASGLGVGLYNEQFF.

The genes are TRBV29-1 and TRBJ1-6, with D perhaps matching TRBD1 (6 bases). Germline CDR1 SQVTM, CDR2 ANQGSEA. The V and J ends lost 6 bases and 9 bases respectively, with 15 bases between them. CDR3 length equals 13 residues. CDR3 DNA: TGCAGCGTAACTACAGGGCCTGGTTCACCCCTCCACTTT. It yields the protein CSVTTGPGSPLHF.

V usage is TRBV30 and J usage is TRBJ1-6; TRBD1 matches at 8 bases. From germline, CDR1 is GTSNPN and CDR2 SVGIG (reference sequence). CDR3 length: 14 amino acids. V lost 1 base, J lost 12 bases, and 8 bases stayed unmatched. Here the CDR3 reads CAWSALQGEGPLHF. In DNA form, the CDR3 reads TGTGCCTGGAGTGCCCTACAGGGGGAAGGACCCCTCCACTTT.

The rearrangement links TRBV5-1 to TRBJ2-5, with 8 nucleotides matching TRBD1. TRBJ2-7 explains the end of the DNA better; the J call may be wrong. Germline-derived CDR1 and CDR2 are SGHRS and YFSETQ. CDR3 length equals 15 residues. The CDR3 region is CASRLRQGSSYEQYF. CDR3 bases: TGCGCCAGCAGACTGAGACAGGGGAGCTCCTACGAGCAGTACTTC.

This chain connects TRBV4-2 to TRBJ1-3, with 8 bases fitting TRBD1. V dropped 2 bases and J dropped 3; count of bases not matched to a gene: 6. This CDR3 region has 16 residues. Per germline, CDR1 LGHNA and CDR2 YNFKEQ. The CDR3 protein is CASSQTTGVGGNTIYF. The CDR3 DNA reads TGTGCCAGCAGCCAAACGACAGGGGTAGGTGGAAACACCATATATTTT.

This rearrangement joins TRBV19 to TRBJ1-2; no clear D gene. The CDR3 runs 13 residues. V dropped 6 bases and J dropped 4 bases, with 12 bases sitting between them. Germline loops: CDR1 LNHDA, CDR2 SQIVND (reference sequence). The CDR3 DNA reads TGTGCCAGTAGCGCTACAGAGACCTATGGCTACACCTTC. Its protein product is CASSATETYGYTF.

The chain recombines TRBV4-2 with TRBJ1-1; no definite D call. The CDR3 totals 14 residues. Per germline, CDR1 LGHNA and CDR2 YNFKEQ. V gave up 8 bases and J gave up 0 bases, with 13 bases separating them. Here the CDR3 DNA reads TGTGCCAGCCGACCCGACATACTGAACACTGAAGCTTTCTTT. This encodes CASRPDILNTEAFF.

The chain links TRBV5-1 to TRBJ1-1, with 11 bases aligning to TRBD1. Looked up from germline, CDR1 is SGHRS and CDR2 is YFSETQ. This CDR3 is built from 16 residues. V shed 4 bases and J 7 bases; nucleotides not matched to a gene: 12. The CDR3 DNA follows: TGCGCCAGCAGCCCTATTTGGGGACAGGGGGGCGATGAAGCTTTCTTT. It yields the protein CASSPIWGQGGDEAFF. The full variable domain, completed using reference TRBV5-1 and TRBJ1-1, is KAGVTQTPRYLIKTRGQQVTLSCSPISGHRSVSWYQQTPGQGLQFLFEYFSETQRNKGNFPGRFSGRQFSNSRSEMNVSTLELGDSALYLCASSPIWGQGGDEAFFGQGTRLTVV.

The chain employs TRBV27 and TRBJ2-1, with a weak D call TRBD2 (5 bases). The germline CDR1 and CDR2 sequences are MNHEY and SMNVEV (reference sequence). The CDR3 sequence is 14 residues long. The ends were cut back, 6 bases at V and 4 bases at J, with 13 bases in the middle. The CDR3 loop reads CASRLGLGYNEQFF. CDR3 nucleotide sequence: TGTGCCAGCAGATTAGGACTGGGTTACAATGAGCAGTTCTTC.

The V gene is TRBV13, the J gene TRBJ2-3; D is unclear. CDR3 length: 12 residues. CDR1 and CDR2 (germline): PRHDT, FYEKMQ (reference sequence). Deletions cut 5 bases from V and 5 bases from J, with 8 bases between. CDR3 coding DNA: TGTGCCAGCAGCCACGGCGGAGATACGCAGTATTTT. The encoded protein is CASSHGGDTQYF.

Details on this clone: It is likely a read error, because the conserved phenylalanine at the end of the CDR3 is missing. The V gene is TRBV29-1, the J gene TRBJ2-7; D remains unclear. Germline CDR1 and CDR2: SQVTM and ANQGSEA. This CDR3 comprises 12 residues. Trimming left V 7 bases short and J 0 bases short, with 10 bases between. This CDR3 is CSAAAASYEQYL. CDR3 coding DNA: TGCAGCGCCGCGGCCGCCTCCTACGAGCAGTACCTC.

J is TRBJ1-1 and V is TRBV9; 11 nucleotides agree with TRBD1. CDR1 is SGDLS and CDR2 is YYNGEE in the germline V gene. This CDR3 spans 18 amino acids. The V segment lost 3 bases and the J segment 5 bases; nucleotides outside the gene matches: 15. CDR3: CASSAQSGQGAMGTEAFF. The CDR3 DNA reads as TGTGCCAGCAGCGCCCAGTCAGGACAGGGGGCGATGGGGACTGAAGCTTTCTTT.